This is a list of T cell receptor beta chains from one sample in a study of OX40 agonist ivuxolimab in advanced cancers. Only in-frame clones appear in the TCRdb table, and some are missing; sequencing was by immunoSEQ multiplex PCR. The sample shows about 77,000 clones, over 75% of them seen only once. Material: CD4+ or CD8+ T cells sorted from blood, obtained in a trial of the OX40 agonist ivuxolimab. The source is an adult with an advanced solid tumor such as melanoma, head and neck, liver or kidney cancer. Both conserved end residues are part of each CDR3. A D gene is named only where the DNA matches it firmly. Not all rows give a size; the values are once, few, many and, for expanded clones, a class.

V	D	size	J	DNA	CDR3
TRBV10-3	-	few	TRBJ1-5	TGTGCCATCAGTGAGGCAAATCAGCCCCAGCATTTT	CAISEANQPQHF
TRBV2	-	-	TRBJ2-5	TGTGCCAGCACCGACGGCAGTCAAGAGACCCAGTACTTC	CASTDGSQETQYF
TRBV5-1	-	-	TRBJ2-5	TGCGCCAGCAGCTTGGAGGGTTCTAGGGACTCGAGGTACCAAGAGACCCAGTACTTC	CASSLEGSRDSRYQETQYF
TRBV29-1	-	-	TRBJ2-5	TGCAGCGTTGCCACAGAGACCCAGTACTTC	CSVATETQYF
TRBV9	TRBD2	-	TRBJ2-7	TGTGCCAGCAGCCTAACCGGGACTAGAGACGAGCAGTACTTC	CASSLTGTRDEQYF
TRBV5-4	TRBD2	-	TRBJ2-5	TGTGCCAGCAGCTTTGGACTAGCGGGCCAAGAGACCCAGTACTTC	CASSFGLAGQETQYF
TRBV7-2	TRBD2	-	TRBJ2-7	TGTGCCAGCGCACCGGGGGGGAAACTAGCGGGAGGCTACGAGCAGTACTTC	CASAPGGKLAGGYEQYF
TRBV2	TRBD2	-	TRBJ2-3	TGTGCCAGCAGTGACCCGGGACTAGCGGACACAGATACGCAGTATTTT	CASSDPGLADTDTQYF
TRBV10-1	-	-	TRBJ2-2	TGCGCCAGCAGTTATAGTACGGACAGCCCATCGAACACCGGGGAGCTGTTTTTT	CASSYSTDSPSNTGELFF
TRBV27	-	-	TRBJ2-1	TGTGCCAGCACCCAAATAGGGTTTAACTCGGCTGAGCAGTTCTTC	CASTQIGFNSAEQFF
TRBV18	TRBD1	-	TRBJ1-6	TGTGCCAGCTCGCCCGGGACAGGGCTTTCACCCCTCCACTTT	CASSPGTGLSPLHF
TRBV5-5	-	-	TRBJ2-2	TGTGCCAGCAATAAGGTCACCGGGGAGCTGTTTTTT	CASNKVTGELFF
TRBV10-1	-	once	TRBJ2-3	TGCGCCAGCAGTCTAGAAGATACGCAGTATTTT	CASSLEDTQYF
TRBV7-2	-	-	TRBJ1-1	TGTGCCAGCAGCTTAGGACACCTCCTTGAAGCTTTCTTT	CASSLGHLLEAFF
TRBV6-1	-	-	TRBJ1-5	TGTGCCAGCAGCCCGACGCGGATTCAGCCCCAGCATTTT	CASSPTRIQPQHF
TRBV7-9	TRBD1	-	TRBJ2-5	TGTGCCAGCAGGCAAACAGGGGACCGCGCTTTACAAGAGACCCAGTACTTC	CASRQTGDRALQETQYF
TRBV2	TRBD1	-	TRBJ2-5	TGTGCCAGCATTTTCCGGGACAGTATAGAGACCCAGTACTTC	CASIFRDSIETQYF